Each of the 7 T cell receptor beta chains below was sequenced from the same sample in a study of shared clonotypes between healthy human individuals. The repertoire was sequenced with immunoSEQ multiplex PCR; TCRdb's copy has only in-frame clones and lacks some. The sample has fewer than 2.5 million clones, approximately 94% seen once. Sequences were obtained from naive CD4+ T cells from PBMCs. Subset defined: CD45RA+ positively selected. The receptors here all came from a man between 18 and 35 years old in good health. Some clones in this sample may be carry-over from other donors' samples.

The genes are TRBV5-5 and TRBJ2-2; TRBD2 agrees at 8 bases. This CDR3 has 15 residues. J lost 4 bases, V lost 6 bases, and 8 bases had no gene match. Per the germline V gene, CDR1 is SGHKS and CDR2 is YYEKEE (reference sequence). The CDR3 nucleotides are TGTGCCAGCACCCTTAGCGGGAAGACCACCGGGGAGCTGTTTTTT. Translating it yields CASTLSGKTTGELFF.

The V gene is TRBV5-1, the J gene TRBJ2-2; D is uncertain. This CDR3 comprises 15 residues. Germline CDR1 and CDR2: SGHRS and YFSETQ. The V and J ends lost 2 bases and 3 bases respectively, with 11 bases between them. CDR3 residues: CASSFRAGDTGELFF. CDR3 bases: TGCGCCAGCAGCTTCCGGGCCGGAGACACCGGGGAGCTGTTTTTT.

The CDR3 nucleotides are TGTGCCAGTAGTCTCAGTCCGTACTCAACTAATGAAAAACTGTTTTTT. The encoded protein is CASSLSPYSTNEKLFF. J is TRBJ1-4 and V is TRBV19, with no clear D. Trimming stripped 5 bases from V and 0 bases from J, with 13 bases between. This CDR3 contains 16 residues. Germline V gene data show CDR1 as LNHDA and CDR2 as SQIVND (reference sequence). The full variable domain, with the rest looked up from reference TRBV19 and TRBJ1-4, is DGGITQSPKYLFRKEGQNVTLSCEQNLNHDAMYWYRQDPGQGLRLIYYSQIVNDFQKGDIAEGYSVSREKKESFPLTVTSAQKNPTAFYLCASSLSPYSTNEKLFFGSGTQLSVL.

The chain has TRBV2 and TRBJ1-2, with D maybe TRBD1 (5 bases). The V gene's germline CDR1 is SNHLY and CDR2 FYNNEI. V shed 5 bases and J shed 8 bases, with 18 bases lying between them. This CDR3 comprises 14 residues. In DNA form, the CDR3 reads TGTGCCAGCAGTTTTCAACCCGAATGGGGCGGCTACACCTTC. Protein: CASSFQPEWGGYTF.

Comment on this clone: The sample holds other DNA sequences that translate to the same CDR3. This sequence joins TRBV9 and TRBJ1-2; TRBD1 is a possible D gene (6 bases). CDR1 SGDLS and CDR2 YYNGEE come from the germline V gene. This CDR3 is built from 14 residues. The germline V and J ends were trimmed by 2 bases and 0 bases, with 8 bases remaining between them. As DNA, the CDR3 is TGTGCCAGCAGCGTGGACAGTTCTAACTATGGCTACACCTTC. Protein product: CASSVDSSNYGYTF.

V is TRBV30 and J is TRBJ1-2; 9 positions agree with TRBD1. V lost 3 bases to trimming and J lost 7 bases; unmatched junction nucleotides: 6. Germline V lookup: CDR1 GTSNPN, CDR2 SVGIG (reference sequence). CDR3 length: 13 amino acids. CDR3 DNA: TGTGCCTGGAGCGTGGGACAGGGTAGTGGCTACACCTTC. The encoded protein is CAWSVGQGSGYTF.

The chain employs TRBV12-5 and TRBJ2-2; D is unresolved. Between the trimmed V and J ends, which lost 0 bases and 5 bases, there was a span of 4 bases. Germline assignment: CDR1 LGHNT and CDR2 FRNRAP. The CDR3 is made up of 13 amino acids. The CDR3 spells CASGLVQTGELFF. CDR3 sequence (DNA): TGTGCTAGTGGTTTGGTACAGACCGGGGAGCTGTTTTTT.